A single sample gave rise to the 18 T cell receptor beta chains below, sequenced in a study of cytomegalovirus exposure and HLA in healthy donors (TCRdb year 2017). Library preparation used the immunoSEQ multiplex PCR assay. For the multiplex PCR, a mixture combining 60 forward primers for TCR Vbeta segments and 13 reverse primers for TCR Jbeta segments was used. TCRdb mirrors the immuneACCESS table, restricted to in-frame sequences. Some clones are absent from its copies; in checked studies, under half trace to an unresolved V gene, and the reason for the others is unknown. This sample lists around 150,000 clones; around 77% were detected once. The ten largest clones take up roughly 1.4% of the sample. The sequencing sample was made of PBMCs. The receptors originated from a woman in her thirties in good health and CMV-seronegative.

This chain links TRBV19 with TRBJ1-3; TRBD1 is a possible D gene (5 bases). V lost 4 bases and J lost 3, with 16 bases in between. Germline CDR1 is LNHDA and CDR2 is SQIVND (reference sequence). This CDR3 is 16 amino acids long. CDR3 protein: CASSRGEHLLGNTIYF. The CDR3 DNA is TGTGCCAGTAGTAGGGGGGAACATCTTCTTGGAAACACCATATATTTT.

This rearrangement joins TRBV6-6 to TRBJ2-5; TRBD1 matches at 9 bases. The CDR3 runs 16 residues. The germline CDR1 and CDR2 sequences are MNHNY and SVGAGI (reference sequence). With 2 bases clipped from V and 5 bases from J, the junction kept 9 bases outside the gene matches. CDR3 protein: CASSYLGTGMRETQYF. The CDR3 DNA sequence: TGTGCCAGCAGTTACCTTGGGACAGGGATGCGGGAGACCCAGTACTTC.

The chain carries TRBV5-1 and TRBJ2-3; tentative D call: TRBD1 (5 bases). The CDR3 extends over 15 amino acids. Per germline, CDR1 SGHRS and CDR2 YFSETQ. Deletions cut 4 bases from V and 2 bases from J, with 14 bases between. The CDR3 region is CASSPDTSDTDTQYF. The CDR3 bases are TGCGCCAGCAGCCCGGACACCTCCGACACAGATACGCAGTATTTT.

The V call is TRBV15, the J call TRBJ1-1, with 8 bases identical to TRBD1. Germline assignment: CDR1 LNHNV and CDR2 YYDKDF (reference sequence). J gave up 5 bases and V 5 bases, and 10 bases lay outside the gene matches. The CDR3 length is 15 residues. For the CDR3, the DNA is TGTGCCACCAGCGCTGGGGACAGGCCGAGGACTGAAGCTTTCTTT. Residues: CATSAGDRPRTEAFF.

The chain joins TRBV28 to TRBJ2-2; maybe TRBD2 (5 bases). Between the trimmed V and J ends, which lost 9 bases and 0 bases, there was a span of 17 bases. Germline values: CDR1 MDHEN, CDR2 SYDVKM. The CDR3 has 16 amino acids. In DNA, the CDR3 is TGTGCCAGTAGCCCTAACTGGAGGTCGAACACCGGGGAGCTGTTTTTT. It specifies CASSPNWRSNTGELFF.

The rearrangement links TRBV7-2 to TRBJ2-1; D perhaps matches TRBD2 (6 bases). The V end was cut by 6 bases, the J end by 8 bases, with 14 bases between. The germline V gene has CDR1 SGHTA and CDR2 FQGNSA. The length of the CDR3 is 13 residues. The CDR3 region has the DNA TGTGCCAGCAGGCCCGAATGGGGGGATGAGCAGTTCTTC. As protein: CASRPEWGDEQFF.

The V and J genes are TRBV27 and TRBJ2-7; D uncertain. V gave up 4 bases and J gave up 7 bases, with 23 bases separating them. The CDR3 totals 16 residues. Germline V gives CDR1 MNHEY, CDR2 SMNVEV (reference sequence). CDR3 sequence (DNA): TGTGCCAGCAGTTCCTTGGGTCGGTCCTTTCTAGAGGAGCAGTACTTC. Its translation is CASSSLGRSFLEEQYF.

This sequence joins TRBV6-1 and TRBJ1-1; no clear D. CDR1 MNHNS and CDR2 SASEGT come from the germline V gene. There are 10 residues in the CDR3. Trimming took 7 bases from V and 6 from J, leaving 6 bases between them. This CDR3 is CASNAAEAFF. DNA for the CDR3: TGTGCCAGCAACGCGGCTGAAGCTTTCTTT.

The chain carries TRBV7-9 and TRBJ1-1; 9 positions agree with TRBD1. V gave up 2 bases and J gave up 6 bases; unmatched junction bases: 16. This CDR3 comprises 18 residues. CDR1 is SEHNR, CDR2 FQNEAQ, per germline (reference sequence). The CDR3 protein is CASSLIPAGGQGGAEAFF. DNA of the CDR3: TGTGCCAGCAGCTTAATTCCCGCGGGGGGACAGGGTGGGGCTGAAGCTTTCTTT.

This clone has only a few counts. This chain connects TRBV6-1 to TRBJ1-2; possible D gene TRBD1, 6 bases. Germline V gives CDR1 MNHNS, CDR2 SASEGT. The CDR3 is 15 amino acids. V was shortened by 4 bases and J by 5 bases, with 17 bases between the two germline ends. The CDR3 region is CASSGGPHQGYGYTF. As DNA, the CDR3 is TGTGCCAGCAGTGGGGGGCCCCACCAAGGATATGGCTACACCTTC.

The V gene is TRBV9, the J gene TRBJ2-1; D perhaps matches TRBD2 (5 bases). The CDR3 is made up of 13 amino acids. Germline assignment: CDR1 SGDLS and CDR2 YYNGEE. V was pared by 4 bases and J by 6 bases, with 11 bases between. This CDR3 reads CASSPYAGNEQFF. Written as DNA, the CDR3 is TGTGCCAGCAGCCCCTACGCGGGCAATGAGCAGTTCTTC.

The chain carries TRBV15 and TRBJ1-2; 7 positions match TRBD1. This CDR3 is 15 amino acids long. Per germline, CDR1 LNHNV and CDR2 YYDKDF (reference sequence). Trimming took 2 bases from V and 8 from J; bases not matched to a gene: 11. Here the CDR3 DNA reads TGTGCCACCAGCAGAACCCGACAGGGACGCGTCGGCTACACCTTC. This translates into CATSRTRQGRVGYTF.

Turning to this clone: A read error may produce the germline difference seen at one junction end. The chain links TRBV7-9 to TRBJ1-6; no reliable D call. Germline loops: CDR1 SEHNR, CDR2 FQNEAQ (reference sequence). The CDR3 is 15 residues long. The CDR3 protein is CSSSFVSLGNSPLHF. The CDR3 bases are TGTTCCAGCAGCTTTGTCTCCCTAGGTAATTCACCCCTCCACTTT.

CDR3 DNA: TGCAGCGTTGCGAGCCTGATTAATGAAAAACTGTTTTTT. Its translation: CSVASLINEKLFF. The chain links TRBV29-1 to TRBJ1-4; D call uncertain. Germline lookup yields CDR1 SQVTM and CDR2 ANQGSEA. This CDR3 is 13 amino acids long. With 4 bases removed from V and 4 bases from J, the gap between germline ends came to 10 bases.

The V gene is TRBV7-9, the J gene TRBJ1-1; TRBD1 might be the D (5 bases). Germline assignment: CDR1 SEHNR and CDR2 FQNEAQ (reference sequence). V lost 8 bases to trimming and J lost 4 bases, with 17 bases between them. The CDR3 runs to 14 residues. Here the CDR3 reads CASGMMGPPTEAFF. CDR3 coding DNA: TGTGCCAGCGGGATGATGGGGCCTCCCACTGAAGCTTTCTTT.

This chain joins TRBV6-5 and TRBJ2-2; 8 nucleotides agree with TRBD2. Germline assignment: CDR1 MNHEY and CDR2 SVGAGI. The CDR3 loop spans 15 amino acids. Trimming at V came to 8 bases and at J to 4 bases, leaving 9 bases not matched to a gene. CDR3 amino acids: CASRFREGFTGELFF. The CDR3 DNA is TGTGCCAGCCGCTTCCGGGAGGGCTTCACCGGGGAGCTGTTTTTT.

Comments on this clone: This specimen includes other DNA sequences encoding the same CDR3. This chain connects TRBV30 to TRBJ2-7; TRBD1 agrees at 7 bases. With 2 bases clipped from V and 6 bases from J, the junction kept 10 bases outside the gene matches. This CDR3 contains 14 residues. CDR1 is GTSNPN, CDR2 SVGIG, per germline (reference sequence). CDR3 sequence reads: CAWSSGTGVSEQYF. The CDR3 DNA reads TGTGCCTGGAGTTCCGGAACAGGGGTCTCCGAGCAGTACTTC.

Note on this clone: One end of the junction varies from germline; a read error may be responsible. The chain links TRBV5-1 to TRBJ2-5; D uncertain. The CDR3 is 11 amino acids. CDR1 and CDR2 (germline): SGHRS, YFSETQ. The CDR3 spells CASSLSETQYF. The DNA for the CDR3 is TGCGCTAGCAGCCTGAGCGAGACCCAGTACTTC.